The 12 T cell receptor beta chains listed next were all sequenced from one sample in a study of blood T cell repertoires in COVID-19. TCRdb keeps only in-frame clones here, not all; method: immunoSEQ multiplex PCR. This table has hundreds of thousands of clones, about 88% appearing once. Sample: PBMCs or T cells enriched from blood (not recorded which). The receptors were sampled from a woman in her 40s who had recovered from COVID-19.

The V and J genes are TRBV10-3 and TRBJ1-2; D is perhaps TRBD1 (6 bases). CDR3 length: 14 amino acids. The germline V gene encodes CDR1 ENHRY and CDR2 SYGVKD. The V end lost 6 bases, the J end lost 2 bases, and 13 bases lay between the germline ends. CDR3 amino acids: CAISAGTYNYGYTF. CDR3 coding DNA: TGTGCCATCAGCGCCGGGACATACAACTATGGCTACACCTTC.

This sequence joins TRBV10-2 and TRBJ2-1; TRBD1 aligns across 8 bases. CDR3 size: 11 residues. The V gene end was trimmed by 8 bases and the J gene end by 8 bases; junction bases not matched to a gene: 2. Per germline, CDR1 WSHSY and CDR2 SAAADI. The CDR3 DNA is TGCGCCAGCGGGGACAGGTATGAGCAGTTCTTC. It is translated as CASGDRYEQFF.

V is TRBV19 and J is TRBJ2-7; 12 bases are a match to TRBD2. The germline V gene has CDR1 LNHDA and CDR2 SQIVND (reference sequence). The J segment lost 2 bases and the V segment lost 5 bases, leaving 4 bases of the junction unmatched. This CDR3 has 15 amino acids. For the CDR3, the DNA is TGTGCCAGTAGTGATTCTAGCGGGGGGGCCTACGAGCAGTACTTC. Translating gives CASSDSSGGAYEQYF.

The sample holds many counts of this clone. The V and J genes are TRBV3-1 (or the pseudogene TRBV3-2) and TRBJ1-1; possibly TRBD1 for D (5 bases). V gave up 2 bases and J gave up 5 bases, with 12 bases separating them. The germline V gene has CDR1 LGHDT and CDR2 YNNKEL (reference sequence). The CDR3 extends over 14 amino acids. In DNA form, the CDR3 reads TGTGCCAGCAGCCAACCGGGCAGGGCGACTGAAGCTTTCTTT. Its protein product is CASSQPGRATEAFF.

The chain combines TRBV9 with TRBJ2-2, with TRBD1 as a possible D gene (5 bases). The germline CDR1 and CDR2 sequences are SGDLS and YYNGEE. Trimming left V 0 bases short and J 6 bases short, with 12 bases between. There are 15 residues in the CDR3. The DNA of the CDR3 is TGTGCCAGCAGCGTAGGCTCCGCAGGGCCCGGGGAGCTGTTTTTT. Amino acids: CASSVGSAGPGELFF.

This clone was seen only once. The J gene is TRBJ2-7, the V gene TRBV27; possible D gene TRBD1, 6 bases. Trimming cost V 3 bases and J 3 bases, with 18 bases left between them. From germline, CDR1 is MNHEY and CDR2 SMNVEV (reference sequence). This CDR3 is 16 amino acids long. The CDR3 nucleotides are TGTGCCAGCAGTTTCTCCGTGGGGGACACGGGCTACGAGCAGTACTTC. It is translated as CASSFSVGDTGYEQYF.

The chain employs TRBV19 and TRBJ2-2; TRBD1 might be the D (6 bases). Per germline, CDR1 LNHDA and CDR2 SQIVND (reference sequence). This CDR3 region has 13 residues. Trimming shortened V by 5 bases and J by 6 bases, and 10 bases separated the two germline ends. The CDR3 reads CASSLQGSGELFF. The CDR3 region has the DNA TGTGCCAGTAGTCTGCAGGGGTCCGGGGAGCTGTTTTTT.

J is TRBJ1-6 and V is TRBV9; 9 bases are shared with TRBD1. Germline CDR1 and CDR2: SGDLS and YYNGEE. This CDR3 region has 18 residues. V shed 4 bases and J 3 bases; nucleotides not matched to a gene: 11. CDR3 nucleotides: TGTGCCAGCAGCTCGGACAGGGGAGTCACTTTCTATAATTCACCCCTCCACTTT. Translation gives CASSSDRGVTFYNSPLHF.

The chain combines TRBV7-9 with TRBJ2-2; 7 bases fit TRBD1. After removal of 3 bases from V and 5 bases from J, the junction contained 6 bases not matched to a gene. This CDR3 spans 15 amino acids. Germline V gene sequence: CDR1 SEHNR, CDR2 FQNEAQ (reference sequence). The CDR3 protein is CASSLGQPGTGELFF. DNA of the CDR3: TGTGCCAGCAGCTTGGGACAGCCGGGAACCGGGGAGCTGTTTTTT.

The rearrangement uses TRBV11-2 and TRBJ1-6; D gene ambiguous. Trimming removed 0 bases from V and 10 bases from J, with 7 bases in between. The CDR3 covers 13 residues. The V gene's germline CDR1 is SGHAT and CDR2 FQNNGV. As DNA, the CDR3 is TGTGCCAGCAGCTTAGAGAGAGGCTCACCCCTCCACTTT. It codes for CASSLERGSPLHF.

This chain connects TRBV27 to TRBJ2-3, with TRBD2 matching over 9 bases. The CDR3 loop spans 15 amino acids. CDR1 and CDR2 from the germline V gene are MNHEY and SMNVEV (reference sequence). The ends lost 3 bases at V and 10 bases at J; junction bases unmatched: 11. The CDR3 here is CASSFLAGRAGSQYF. The CDR3 DNA sequence: TGTGCCAGCAGTTTTCTAGCGGGGCGGGCCGGATCGCAGTATTTT.

The rearrangement joins TRBV4-2 to TRBJ2-7, with D perhaps matching TRBD2 (5 bases). V lost 1 base, J lost 0 bases, and 7 bases lay in between. Germline V gene lookup returns CDR1 LGHNA and CDR2 YNFKEQ. This CDR3 contains 14 residues. CDR3 nucleotide sequence: TGTGCCAGCAGCCAAGCACTAGGCTCCTACGAGCAGTACTTC. Amino acids: CASSQALGSYEQYF.